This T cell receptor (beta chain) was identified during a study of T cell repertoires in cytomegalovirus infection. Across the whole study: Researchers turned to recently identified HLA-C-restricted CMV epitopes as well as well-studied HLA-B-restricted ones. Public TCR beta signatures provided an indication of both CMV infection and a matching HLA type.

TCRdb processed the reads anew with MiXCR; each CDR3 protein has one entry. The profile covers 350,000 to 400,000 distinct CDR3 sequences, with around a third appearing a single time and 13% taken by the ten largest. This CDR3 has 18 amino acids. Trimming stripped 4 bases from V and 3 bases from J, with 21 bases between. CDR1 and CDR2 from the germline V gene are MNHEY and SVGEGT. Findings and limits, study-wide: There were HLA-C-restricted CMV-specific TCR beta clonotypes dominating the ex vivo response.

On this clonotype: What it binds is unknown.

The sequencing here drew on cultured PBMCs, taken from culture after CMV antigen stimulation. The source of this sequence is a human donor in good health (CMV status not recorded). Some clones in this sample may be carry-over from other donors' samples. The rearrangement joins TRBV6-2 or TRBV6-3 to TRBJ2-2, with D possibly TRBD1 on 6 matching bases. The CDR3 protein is CASSFSPGHRTYTGELFF. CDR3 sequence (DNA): TGTGCCAGCAGTTTCAGCCCGGGACACCGTACCTACACCGGGGAGCTGTTTTTT.